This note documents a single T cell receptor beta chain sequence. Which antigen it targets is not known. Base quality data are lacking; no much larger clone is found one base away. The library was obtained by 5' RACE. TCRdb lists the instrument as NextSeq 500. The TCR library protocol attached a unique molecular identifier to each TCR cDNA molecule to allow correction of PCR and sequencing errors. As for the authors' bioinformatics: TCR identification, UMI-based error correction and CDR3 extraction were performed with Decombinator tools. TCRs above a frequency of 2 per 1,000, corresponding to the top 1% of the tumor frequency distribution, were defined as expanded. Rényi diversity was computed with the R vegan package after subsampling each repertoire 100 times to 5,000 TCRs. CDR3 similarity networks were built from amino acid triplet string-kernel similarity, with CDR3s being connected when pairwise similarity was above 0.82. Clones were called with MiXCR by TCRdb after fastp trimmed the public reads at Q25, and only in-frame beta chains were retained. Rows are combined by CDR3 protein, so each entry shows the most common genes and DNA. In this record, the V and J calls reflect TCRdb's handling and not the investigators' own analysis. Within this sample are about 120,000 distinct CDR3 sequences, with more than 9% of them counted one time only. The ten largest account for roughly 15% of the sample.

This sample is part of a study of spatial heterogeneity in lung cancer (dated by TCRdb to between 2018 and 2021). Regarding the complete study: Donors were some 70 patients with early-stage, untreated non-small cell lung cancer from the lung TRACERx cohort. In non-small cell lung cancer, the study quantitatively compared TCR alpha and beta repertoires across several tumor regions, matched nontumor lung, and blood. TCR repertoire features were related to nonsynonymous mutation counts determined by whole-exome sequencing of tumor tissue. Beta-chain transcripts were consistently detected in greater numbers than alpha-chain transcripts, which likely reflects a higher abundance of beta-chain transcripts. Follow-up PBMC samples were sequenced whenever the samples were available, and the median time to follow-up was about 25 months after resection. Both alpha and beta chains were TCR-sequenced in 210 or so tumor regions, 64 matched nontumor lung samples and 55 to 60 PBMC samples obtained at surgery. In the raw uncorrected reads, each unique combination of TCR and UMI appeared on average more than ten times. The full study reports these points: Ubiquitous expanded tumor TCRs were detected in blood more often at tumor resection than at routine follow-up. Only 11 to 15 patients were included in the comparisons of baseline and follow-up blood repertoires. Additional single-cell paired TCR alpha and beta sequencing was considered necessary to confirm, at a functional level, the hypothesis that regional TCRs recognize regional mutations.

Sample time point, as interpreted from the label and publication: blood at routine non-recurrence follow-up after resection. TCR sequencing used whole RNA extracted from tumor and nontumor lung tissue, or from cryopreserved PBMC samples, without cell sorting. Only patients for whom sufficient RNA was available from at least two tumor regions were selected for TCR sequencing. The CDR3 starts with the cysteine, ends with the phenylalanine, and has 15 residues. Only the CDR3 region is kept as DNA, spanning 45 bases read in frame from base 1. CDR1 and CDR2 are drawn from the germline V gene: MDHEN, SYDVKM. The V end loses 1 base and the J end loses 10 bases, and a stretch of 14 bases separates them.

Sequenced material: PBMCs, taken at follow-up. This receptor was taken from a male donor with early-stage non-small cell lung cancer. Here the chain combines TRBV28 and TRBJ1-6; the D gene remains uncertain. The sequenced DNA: TGTGCCAGCAGTTTATTGGTAGGATTCGAGTCACCCCTCCACTTT. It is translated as CASSLLVGFESPLHF.